This T cell receptor (beta chain) is from a study of T cell responses to AZD1222 COVID-19 vaccine. Sequenced by immunoSEQ multiplex PCR; TCRdb stores in-frame clones only, minus some. The sample carries around 80,000 clones, 70% to 90% recorded once. General observations from the study: It was only 6 or 7 AZD1222 recipients who were seropositive at baseline.

With V trimmed by 8 bases and J by 8 bases, 11 bases remained unmatched. This CDR3 region has 14 residues. Germline V CDR1 and CDR2: SGHAT, FQDESV (reference sequence). As regards this clone: The antigen remains unidentified.

This TCR derives from an adult who received the AZD1222 COVID-19 vaccine. The rearrangement uses TRBV11-1 and TRBJ2-1, with 8 positions matching TRBD2. Sequenced material: peripheral blood, taken 28 days after the second AZD1222 dose. Here the CDR3 DNA reads TGTGCCAGCGACTTGGGCGGGGGGCTCGATGAGCAGTTCTTC. Translating it yields CASDLGGGLDEQFF.